This passage covers 10 T cell receptor beta chains from one sample sequenced in a study of CXCR3-negative and CXCR3-positive naive CD8 T cells. Researchers prepared the TRB cDNA libraries using 5' RACE with UMI labels. TCRdb re-analyzed the 5' RACE reads; it lists each CDR3 protein once, without DNA. The table lists approximately 8,700 distinct CDR3 sequences, with more than 1% in the top ten. What was sequenced was naive CXCR3- CD8+ T cells from blood. Subset indicated: CD45RO-CCR7+CD27+CD95- naive CD8+ T cells lacking CXCR3 (TNR3-). The receptors shown here come from a human donor in good health. Some clones in this sample may be carry-over from other donors' samples.

The chain has TRBV4-1 and TRBJ2-1; TCRdb reports TRBD1, a call that lacks DNA to check it against. Germline assignment: CDR1 MGHRA and CDR2 YSYEKL. The CDR3 has 15 amino acids. CDR3 protein: CASSQPDSTYNEQFF.

By frequency, this clonotype is medium-sized. The V call is TRBV9, the J call TRBJ2-3; no DNA is available, so the TRBD1 call from TCRdb remains unchecked. This CDR3 has 16 residues. The germline CDR1 and CDR2 sequences are SGDLS and YYNGEE. The CDR3 region is CASSVGTDPLTDTQYF. Combining the CDR3 with reference TRBV9 and TRBJ2-3 gives the whole variable domain DSGVTQTPKHLITATGQRVTLRCSPRSGDLSVYWYQQSLDQGLQFLIQYYNGEERAKGNILERFSAQQFPDLHSELNLSSLELGDSALYFCASSVGTDPLTDTQYFGPGTRLTVL.

The CDR3 protein is CSASLAAYNEQFF. V is TRBV20-1 and J is TRBJ2-1; TCRdb calls TRBD2, which cannot be checked without DNA. The CDR3 has 13 residues. Germline V gene lookup returns CDR1 DFQATT and CDR2 SNEGSKA (reference sequence).

This chain uses TRBV6-5 with TRBJ2-1; lacking DNA, the TRBD2 call made by TCRdb goes unchecked. Germline CDR1 is MNHEY and CDR2 is SVGAGI. This CDR3 is 15 amino acids long. The CDR3 loop reads CASSKAGGYPNEQFF.

The rearrangement uses TRBV29-1 and TRBJ2-2; the D gene TCRdb calls, TRBD1, cannot be checked with no DNA. Germline V gives CDR1 SQVTM, CDR2 ANQGSEA. The CDR3 runs 13 residues. CDR3 sequence reads: CSAKDRNTGELFF.

The chain is built from TRBV4-3 and TRBJ2-1; the TCRdb call, TRBD2, lacks DNA for checking. This CDR3 comprises 13 residues. Germline CDR1 reads LGHNA; CDR2 reads YSLEER. The CDR3 is CASSALAGNEQFF.

The genes are TRBV29-1 and TRBJ2-3; with no DNA, the TCRdb D assignment of TRBD1 cannot be verified. CDR3 size: 14 residues. Germline V gene sequence: CDR1 SQVTM, CDR2 ANQGSEA. CDR3 amino acids: CSVMPGPYTDTQYF.

The rearrangement uses TRBV20-1 and TRBJ2-1; without DNA, the TCRdb call of TRBD2 cannot be checked. The CDR3 consists of 15 residues. The germline CDR1 and CDR2 sequences are DFQATT and SNEGSKA (reference sequence). The CDR3 spells CSARELAGVSNEQFF.

The chain couples TRBV29-1 to TRBJ2-6. CDR1 is SQVTM, CDR2 ANQGSEA, per germline. The CDR3 runs 16 residues. The CDR3 here is CSAYIRETSGANVLTF.

The chain recombines TRBV12-3 or TRBV12-4 with TRBJ2-1; absent DNA, TCRdb's TRBD2 call cannot be checked. This CDR3 spans 12 amino acids. The CDR3 sequence: CASSLGPSGSSF.